The 20 T cell receptor beta chains in this list originate from one sample, sequenced in a study of Ad26.COV2.S vaccination and SARS-CoV-2 variants. The treatment is: around 19 received Ad26.COV2.S at low or high dose, single or two shots; roughly five received placebo; per-sample allocation not given. On day 63 after the first injection, vaccine and placebo recipients gave samples. Profiling relied on immunoSEQ multiplex PCR, and the TCRdb table lists in-frame clones only, not all of them. The table includes approximately 400,000 clones, 70% to 90% detected once. This specimen was peripheral blood, taken in a trial of Ad26.COV2.S vaccine versus placebo. Receptors originate from a person aged 18-65 years who received the Ad26.COV2.S COVID-19 vaccine or a placebo.

V is TRBV9 and J is TRBJ2-7, with 8 bases aligning to TRBD2. CDR1 is SGDLS and CDR2 is YYNGEE in the germline V gene. V shed 4 bases, J shed 3 bases, and the junction held 6 bases outside the gene matches. The CDR3 runs to 14 residues. The CDR3 region has the DNA TGTGCCAGCAGCCGTGGGCTAGCGGGCTACGAGCAGTACTTC. It encodes CASSRGLAGYEQYF.

CDR3 residues: CASSFGGFHEQYF. The CDR3 coding sequence is TGTGCCAGCAGCTTTGGGGGTTTCCACGAGCAGTACTTC. V is TRBV5-6 and J is TRBJ2-7; TRBD1 or TRBD2 may be the D gene (5 bases each). The germline V gene has CDR1 SGHDT and CDR2 YYEEEE. Between the trimmed V and J ends, which lost 2 bases and 5 bases, there was a span of 11 bases. There are 13 residues in the CDR3.

The chain has TRBV4-1 and TRBJ2-2; the match to TRBD2 covers 10 bases. The length of the CDR3 is 18 residues. Germline assignment: CDR1 MGHRA and CDR2 YSYEKL. The junction had 8 bases not matched to a gene; V was cut back by 0 bases and J by 4 bases. The CDR3 DNA follows: TGCGCCAGCAGCCAAGATCCCCCTAGCGGGAGTTCCACCGGGGAGCTGTTTTTT. It is translated as CASSQDPPSGSSTGELFF.

The chain has TRBV7-7 and TRBJ2-2; 12 bases fit TRBD2. V dropped 4 bases and J dropped 4; count of bases not matched to a gene: 7. CDR1 and CDR2 from the germline V gene are SSHAT and FNYEAQ (reference sequence). The CDR3 length is 17 residues. Written as DNA, the CDR3 is TGTGCCAGCAGCTACGCTCCGGGACTAGCGGGCACCGGGGAGCTGTTTTTT. Its translation is CASSYAPGLAGTGELFF.

About this clone itself: Possible read error: a much larger clone is one base away. At the DNA level, this CDR3 is encoded by other sequences in the same sample as well. V gene TRBV3-1 (or the pseudogene TRBV3-2) combines with J gene TRBJ1-1, with D hard to call. Germline V lookup: CDR1 LGHDT, CDR2 YNNKEL (reference sequence). This CDR3 comprises 12 residues. Deletions cut 1 base from V and 1 base from J, with 1 base between. CDR3 region: CASSQGNTEAFF. CDR3 bases: TGTGCCAGCAGCCAAGGGAACACTGAAGCTTTCTTT.

The chain couples TRBV6-5 to TRBJ2-7; D might be TRBD2 (6 bases). Germline V gene sequence: CDR1 MNHEY, CDR2 SVGAGI. V was pared by 1 base and J by 4 bases, with 8 bases between. The CDR3 runs 13 residues. The CDR3 protein is CASSYWRGYEQYF. The CDR3 DNA follows: TGTGCCAGCAGTTACTGGAGGGGATACGAGCAGTACTTC.

This clone has just one count. V and J are TRBV19 and TRBJ1-1, with D maybe TRBD1 (6 bases). The germline V gene has CDR1 LNHDA and CDR2 SQIVND (reference sequence). Trimming stripped 7 bases from V and 5 bases from J, with 17 bases between. CDR3 size: 14 residues. CDR3 protein: CASISLRGRTEAFF. The CDR3 bases are TGTGCCAGTATCTCCCTGAGGGGGAGGACTGAAGCTTTCTTT.

This clone appeared many times. The chain has TRBV6-2 or TRBV6-3 and TRBJ1-2; tentative D call: TRBD1 (6 bases). The germline V and J ends were trimmed by 1 base and 1 base, with 19 bases remaining between them. CDR1 and CDR2 (germline): MNHEY, SVGEGT. CDR3 length: 18 amino acids. The CDR3 sequence is CASSYLLPRTENNYGYTF. The CDR3, as DNA: TGTGCCAGCAGTTACTTACTCCCGCGGACAGAAAATAACTATGGCTACACCTTC.

J is TRBJ1-5 and V is TRBV5-8; D remains unclear. V shed 0 bases and J shed 4 bases, with 14 bases lying between them. This CDR3 spans 16 amino acids. Germline V gene sequence: CDR1 SGHTS, CDR2 YDEGEE. The CDR3 DNA sequence: TGTGCCAGCAGCTTGGCCGACCACTGGGCTAATCAGCCCCAGCATTTT. Amino acid sequence: CASSLADHWANQPQHF.

The V gene is TRBV29-1, the J gene TRBJ1-1; perhaps TRBD1 as D (6 bases). The CDR3 has 13 residues. V lost 7 bases to trimming and J lost 2 bases, with 14 bases between them. CDR1 and CDR2 (germline): SQVTM, ANQGSEA. The CDR3: CSAAQGTNTEAFF. The CDR3 nucleotides are TGCAGCGCCGCCCAGGGGACCAACACTGAAGCTTTCTTT.

V usage is TRBV12-3 or TRBV12-4 and J usage is TRBJ1-6; D is uncertain. This CDR3 comprises 13 residues. V dropped 3 bases and J dropped 8 bases, with 8 bases sitting between them. CDR3 sequence: CASSFGRDSPLHF. In nucleotides, the CDR3 is TGTGCCAGCAGTTTTGGAAGAGATTCACCCCTCCACTTT.

This chain connects TRBV12-3 or TRBV12-4 to TRBJ2-7; a possible D gene is TRBD2 (5 bases). Trimming took off 0 bases at V and 6 bases at J, with 9 bases between the two ends. The CDR3 covers 13 residues. The CDR3 bases are TGTGCCAGCAGTTTAGCAGCGGTTGGCGAGCAGTACTTC. It yields the protein CASSLAAVGEQYF.

CDR3 sequence reads: CAGGQYSGANVLTF. In DNA, the CDR3 is TGTGCCGGGGGACAGTACTCTGGGGCCAACGTCCTGACTTTC. J is TRBJ2-6 and V is TRBV7-2; 7 bases fit TRBD1. This CDR3 contains 14 residues. Unmatched junction bases numbered 4, after V lost 11 bases and J lost 0 bases. Germline CDR1 and CDR2: SGHTA and FQGNSA.

This clone was detected ten times or more. The chain links TRBV2 to TRBJ1-5, with unresolved D. V was pared by 7 bases and J by 6 bases, with 13 bases between. CDR1 SNHLY and CDR2 FYNNEI come from the germline V gene. The CDR3 has 13 residues. This CDR3 is CASMPERSQPQHF. In nucleotides, the CDR3 is TGTGCCAGCATGCCCGAGCGAAGTCAGCCCCAGCATTTT.

The V gene is TRBV7-2, the J gene TRBJ2-3, with 8 bases fitting TRBD2. The CDR3 runs 18 residues. J was trimmed by 2 bases and V by 3 bases; bases with no gene match: 13. Germline CDR1 is SGHTA and CDR2 is FQGNSA. The CDR3 DNA sequence: TGTGCCAGCAGCTTTACCGGGGGGGGCACCAGGGCCACAGATACGCAGTATTTT. This translates into CASSFTGGGTRATDTQYF.

The genes are TRBV6-5 and TRBJ1-5, with D uncertain. This CDR3 has 14 amino acids. V lost 6 bases to trimming and J lost 2 bases, with 11 bases between them. Germline assignment: CDR1 MNHEY and CDR2 SVGAGI. The CDR3 loop reads CASRSILGNQPQHF. The CDR3, as DNA: TGTGCCAGCAGATCCATCCTCGGCAATCAGCCCCAGCATTTT.

This clone turned up a few times. This sequence joins TRBV27 and TRBJ1-1; 7 bases map to TRBD1. The CDR3 sequence is 13 residues long. Germline CDR1 is MNHEY and CDR2 is SMNVEV (reference sequence). With 5 bases clipped from V and 7 bases from J, the junction kept 7 bases outside the gene matches. CDR3 protein: CASSIVRGNEAFF. CDR3 coding DNA: TGTGCCAGCAGTATAGTCAGGGGGAATGAAGCTTTCTTT.

This rearrangement joins TRBV4-3 to TRBJ1-3; D not certain. This CDR3 contains 17 residues. The germline CDR1 and CDR2 sequences are LGHNA and YSLEER. Trimming took off 1 base at V and 1 base at J, with 14 bases between the two ends. This chain's CDR3 is CASSQVPSWGSGNTIYF. DNA for the CDR3: TGCGCCAGCAGCCAAGTACCCTCGTGGGGATCTGGAAACACCATATATTTT.

Only a few counts were recorded for this clone. The gene calls are TRBV6-2 or TRBV6-3 and TRBJ2-2, with D perhaps assigned TRBD1 or TRBD2 (6 bases each). Germline CDR1 is MNHEY and CDR2 is SVGEGT. This CDR3 is built from 15 residues. The V end was cut by 4 bases, the J end by 3 bases, with 12 bases between. The CDR3 sequence is CASSFTGGYTGELFF. For the CDR3, the DNA is TGTGCCAGCAGTTTTACCGGGGGCTACACCGGGGAGCTGTTTTTT.

The rearrangement uses TRBV4-3 and TRBJ1-2; D gene uncertain. CDR1 LGHNA and CDR2 YSLEER come from the germline V gene. The CDR3 has 15 amino acids. Trimming removed 2 bases at V and 2 bases at J, with 12 bases between. The CDR3 DNA is TGCGCCAGCAGCCAAAACCCGGACGGAAACTATGGCTACACCTTC. It is translated as CASSQNPDGNYGYTF.